What follows are 6 T cell receptor beta chains derived from one specimen sequenced in a study of T cell repertoires in cytomegalovirus infection. TCRdb passed the reads through MiXCR, listing each CDR3 protein once. Of around 450,000 distinct CDR3 sequences listed, approximately 33% are singletons. The material sequenced was PBMCs. All receptors come from a human donor in good health (CMV status not recorded). Some clones in this sample may be carry-over from other donors' samples.

The table lists this clonotype with a few counts. The chain carries TRBV6-1 and TRBJ2-7; 7 nucleotides agree with TRBD2. With V trimmed by 2 bases and J by 2 bases, 6 bases remained unmatched. The CDR3 covers 15 residues. Germline CDR1 and CDR2: MNHNS and SASEGT. The CDR3 sequence: CASSEQAGSPYEQYF. The CDR3 DNA sequence: TGTGCCAGCAGTGAACAAGCGGGGAGTCCCTACGAGCAGTACTTC.

The chain uses TRBV10-3 and TRBJ2-2; D call uncertain. Trimming took off 10 bases at V and 6 bases at J, with 15 bases between the two ends. CDR3 length: 13 residues. Germline CDR1 is ENHRY and CDR2 is SYGVKD. The CDR3 spells CATRFPRAGELFF. The CDR3 DNA is TGTGCCACCCGGTTCCCCCGGGCCGGGGAGCTGTTTTTT.

Only a few counts were recorded for this clonotype. This chain connects TRBV6-2 or TRBV6-3 to TRBJ2-7; D gene unclear. This CDR3 region has 14 residues. Trimming cost V 3 bases and J 3 bases, with 12 bases left between them. The germline CDR1 and CDR2 sequences are MNHEY and SVGEGT. This CDR3 is CASSYSDGFYEQYF. DNA of the CDR3: TGTGCCAGCAGTTATTCGGACGGCTTCTACGAGCAGTACTTC.

This sequence joins TRBV28 and TRBJ1-4, with a weak D call TRBD1 (5 bases). V dropped 7 bases and J dropped 7 bases, with 19 bases sitting between them. CDR1 and CDR2 (germline): MDHEN, SYDVKM. This CDR3 has 15 amino acids. The CDR3 region has the DNA TGTGCCAGCACCCCTCCGCGCGCAGGGCCTGAAAAACTGTTTTTT. The encoded protein is CASTPPRAGPEKLFF.

The chain recombines TRBV15 with TRBJ2-5; D may be TRBD1 (5 bases). This CDR3 contains 15 residues. The V end was cut by 0 bases, the J end by 2 bases, with 10 bases between. Germline assignment: CDR1 LNHNV and CDR2 YYDKDF (reference sequence). CDR3 nucleotides: TGTGCCACCAGCAGAGATATAGGGGTACAAGAGACCCAGTACTTC. Its translation is CATSRDIGVQETQYF.

The table lists this clonotype with a count of one. Being one base from a much bigger clone, this may be a read error. The CDR3 coding sequence is TGTGCCAGCAGCTTAGGGGTCCTAAGGGGATCCTACGAGCCGTACTTC. Its protein product is CASSLGVLRGSYEPYF. The rearrangement links TRBV7-2 to TRBJ2-7; D perhaps matches TRBD1 (5 bases). CDR3 length equals 16 residues. Germline V gives CDR1 SGHTA, CDR2 FQGNSA. Together with reference TRBV7-2 and TRBJ2-7, the CDR3 gives the full variable domain: GAGVSQSPSNKVTEKGKDVELRCDPISGHTALYWYRQSLGQGLEFLIYFQGNSAPDKSGLPSDRFSAERTGGSVSTLTIQRTQQEDSAVYLCASSLGVLRGSYEPYFGPGTRLTVT.